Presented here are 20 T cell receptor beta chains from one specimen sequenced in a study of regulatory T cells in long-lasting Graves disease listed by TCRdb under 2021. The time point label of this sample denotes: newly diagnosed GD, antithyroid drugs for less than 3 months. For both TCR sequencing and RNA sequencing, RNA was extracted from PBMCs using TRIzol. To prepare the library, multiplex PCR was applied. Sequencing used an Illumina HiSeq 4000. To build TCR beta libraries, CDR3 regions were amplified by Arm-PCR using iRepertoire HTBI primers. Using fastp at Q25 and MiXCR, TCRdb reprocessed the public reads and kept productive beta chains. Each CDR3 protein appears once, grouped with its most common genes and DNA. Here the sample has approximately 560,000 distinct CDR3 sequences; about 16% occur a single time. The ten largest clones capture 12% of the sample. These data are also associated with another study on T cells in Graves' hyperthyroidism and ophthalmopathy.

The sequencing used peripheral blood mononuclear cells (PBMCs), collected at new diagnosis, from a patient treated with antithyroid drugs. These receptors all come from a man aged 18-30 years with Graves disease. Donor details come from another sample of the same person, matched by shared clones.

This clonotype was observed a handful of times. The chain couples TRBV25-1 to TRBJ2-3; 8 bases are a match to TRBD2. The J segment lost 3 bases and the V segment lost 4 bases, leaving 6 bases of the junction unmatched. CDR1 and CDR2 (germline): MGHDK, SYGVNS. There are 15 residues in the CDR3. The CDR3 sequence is CASSAKREKTDTQYF. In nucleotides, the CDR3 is TGTGCCAGCAGTGCAAAGCGGGAGAAGACAGATACGCAGTATTTT.

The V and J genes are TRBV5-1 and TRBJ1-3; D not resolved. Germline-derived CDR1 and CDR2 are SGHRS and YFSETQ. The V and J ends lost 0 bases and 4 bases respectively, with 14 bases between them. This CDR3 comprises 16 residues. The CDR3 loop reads CASSLAASSTGNTIYF. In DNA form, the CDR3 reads TGCGCCAGCAGCTTGGCCGCAAGTAGTACAGGAAACACCATATATTTT.

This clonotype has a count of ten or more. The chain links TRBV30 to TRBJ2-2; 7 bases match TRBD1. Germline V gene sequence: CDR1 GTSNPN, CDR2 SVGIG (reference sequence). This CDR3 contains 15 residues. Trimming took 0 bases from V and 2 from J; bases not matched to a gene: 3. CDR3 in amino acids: CAWSVQGQNTGELFF. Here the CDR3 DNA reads TGTGCCTGGAGTGTACAGGGGCAAAACACCGGGGAGCTGTTTTTT.

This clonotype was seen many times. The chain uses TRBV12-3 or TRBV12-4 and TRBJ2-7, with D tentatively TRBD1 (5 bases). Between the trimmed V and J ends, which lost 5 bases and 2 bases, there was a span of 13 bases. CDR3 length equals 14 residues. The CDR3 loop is CASSPQTVPYEQYF. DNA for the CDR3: TGTGCCAGCAGTCCCCAGACAGTTCCCTACGAGCAGTACTTC.

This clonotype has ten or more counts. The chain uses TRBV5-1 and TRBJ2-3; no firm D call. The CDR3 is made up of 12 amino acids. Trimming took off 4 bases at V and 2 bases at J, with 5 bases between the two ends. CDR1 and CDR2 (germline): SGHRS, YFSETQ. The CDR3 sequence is CASSQHTDTQYF. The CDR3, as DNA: TGCGCCAGCAGCCAACACACAGATACGCAGTATTTT.

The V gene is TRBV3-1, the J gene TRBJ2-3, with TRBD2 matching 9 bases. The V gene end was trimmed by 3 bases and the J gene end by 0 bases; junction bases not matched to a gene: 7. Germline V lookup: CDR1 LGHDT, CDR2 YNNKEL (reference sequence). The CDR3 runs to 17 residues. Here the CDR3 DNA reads TGTGCCAGCAGCCATGTACTAGCGGGCTCTAGCACAGATACGCAGTATTTT. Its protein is CASSHVLAGSSTDTQYF.

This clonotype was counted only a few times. This CDR3 is CASSLDRLAGRAYNEQFF. The CDR3 nucleotides are TGTGCCAGCAGCTTAGATCGACTAGCGGGACGCGCCTACAATGAGCAGTTCTTC. V is TRBV11-2 and J is TRBJ2-1, with TRBD2 identical over 11 bases. This CDR3 comprises 18 residues. With 0 bases clipped from V and 2 bases from J, the junction kept 6 bases outside the gene matches. Germline loops: CDR1 SGHAT, CDR2 FQNNGV.

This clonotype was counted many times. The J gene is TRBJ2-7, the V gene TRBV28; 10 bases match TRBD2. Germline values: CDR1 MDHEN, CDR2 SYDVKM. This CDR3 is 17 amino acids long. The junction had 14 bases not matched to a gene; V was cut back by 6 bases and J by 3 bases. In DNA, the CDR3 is TGTGCCAGCAGCATGGAACTAGCGGGAATAACGAGCTACGAGCAGTACTTC. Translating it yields CASSMELAGITSYEQYF.

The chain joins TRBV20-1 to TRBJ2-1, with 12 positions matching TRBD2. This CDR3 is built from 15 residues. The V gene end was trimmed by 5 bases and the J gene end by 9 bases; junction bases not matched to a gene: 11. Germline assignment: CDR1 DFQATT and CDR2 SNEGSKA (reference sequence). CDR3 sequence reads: CSAPSSGRGTGEQFF. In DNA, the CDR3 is TGCAGTGCTCCCTCTAGCGGGAGGGGGACAGGTGAGCAGTTCTTC.

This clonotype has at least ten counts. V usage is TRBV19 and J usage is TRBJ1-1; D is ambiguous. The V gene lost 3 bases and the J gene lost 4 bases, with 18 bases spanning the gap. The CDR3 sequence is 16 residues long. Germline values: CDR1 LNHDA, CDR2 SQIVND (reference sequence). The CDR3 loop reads CASSMNPRGWGTEAFF. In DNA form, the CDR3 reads TGTGCCAGTAGTATGAACCCGCGAGGATGGGGCACTGAAGCTTTCTTT.

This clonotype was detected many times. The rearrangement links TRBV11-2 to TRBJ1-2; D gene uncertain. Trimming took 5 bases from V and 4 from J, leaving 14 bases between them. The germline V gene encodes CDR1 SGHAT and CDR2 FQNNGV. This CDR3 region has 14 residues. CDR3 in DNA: TGTGCCAGCAGCCCGAGTGGGGTTCTCTATGGCTACACCTTC. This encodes CASSPSGVLYGYTF.

The CDR3 sequence is CNTLGAWDLAGEVKDTQYF. CDR3 bases: TGCAACACGCTGGGGGCCTGGGATCTAGCGGGAGAGGTGAAGGATACGCAGTATTTT. This rearrangement joins TRBV20-1 to TRBJ2-3; 10 bases map to TRBD2. The CDR3 is made up of 19 amino acids. Germline V gene data show CDR1 as DFQATT and CDR2 as SNEGSKA (reference sequence).

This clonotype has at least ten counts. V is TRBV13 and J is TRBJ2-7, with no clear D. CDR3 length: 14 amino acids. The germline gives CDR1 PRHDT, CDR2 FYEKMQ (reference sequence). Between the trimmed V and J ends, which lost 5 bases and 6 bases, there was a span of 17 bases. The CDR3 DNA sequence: TGTGCCAGCAGCCCCACCCGCGGACCCATCGAGCAGTACTTC. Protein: CASSPTRGPIEQYF.

In DNA form, the CDR3 reads TGCAGTGCTTACAACGGACAGGCGCAAGAGACCCAGTACTTC. It translates to CSAYNGQAQETQYF. This rearrangement joins TRBV20-1 to TRBJ2-5; 7 bases agree with TRBD1. This CDR3 has 14 residues. From germline, CDR1 is DFQATT and CDR2 SNEGSKA (reference sequence). After removal of 5 bases from V and 2 bases from J, the junction contained 8 bases not matched to a gene.

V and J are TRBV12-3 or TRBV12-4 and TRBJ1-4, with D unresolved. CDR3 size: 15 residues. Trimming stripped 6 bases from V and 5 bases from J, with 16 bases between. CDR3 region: CASRPRGRGNEKLFF. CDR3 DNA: TGTGCCAGCAGACCCCGGGGTCGAGGGAATGAAAAACTGTTTTTT.

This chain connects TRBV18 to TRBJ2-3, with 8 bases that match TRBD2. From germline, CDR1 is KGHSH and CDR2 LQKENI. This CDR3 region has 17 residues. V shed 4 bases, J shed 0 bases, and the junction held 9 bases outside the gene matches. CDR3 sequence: CASSHLNGRGSTDTQYF. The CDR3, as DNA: TGTGCCAGCTCACACCTTAACGGGAGGGGCAGCACAGATACGCAGTATTTT.

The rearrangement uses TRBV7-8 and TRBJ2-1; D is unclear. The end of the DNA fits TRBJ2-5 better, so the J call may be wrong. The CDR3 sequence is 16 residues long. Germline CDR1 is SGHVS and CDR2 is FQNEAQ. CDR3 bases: TGTGCCAGCAGCTCCCAGGCAGGCAGAGGTGAGGAGACCCAGTACTTC. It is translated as CASSSQAGRGEETQYF.

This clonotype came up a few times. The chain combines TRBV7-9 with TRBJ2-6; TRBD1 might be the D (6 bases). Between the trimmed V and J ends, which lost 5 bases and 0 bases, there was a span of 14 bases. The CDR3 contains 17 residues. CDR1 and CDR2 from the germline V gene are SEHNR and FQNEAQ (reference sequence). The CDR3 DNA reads TGTGCCAGCAGCAGCCCGATGGACAGCTCTGGGGCCAACGTCCTGACTTTC. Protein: CASSSPMDSSGANVLTF. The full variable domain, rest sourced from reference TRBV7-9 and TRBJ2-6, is DTGVSQNPRHKITKRGQNVTFRCDPISEHNRLYWYRQTLGQGPEFLTYFQNEAQLEKSRLLSDRFSAERPKGSFSTLEIQRTEQGDSAMYLCASSSPMDSSGANVLTFGAGSRLTVL.

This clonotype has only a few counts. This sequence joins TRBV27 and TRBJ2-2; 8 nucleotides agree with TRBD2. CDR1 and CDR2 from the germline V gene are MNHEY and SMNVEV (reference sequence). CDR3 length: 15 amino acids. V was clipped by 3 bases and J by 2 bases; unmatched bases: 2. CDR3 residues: CASSLRGVNTGELFF. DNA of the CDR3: TGTGCCAGCAGTTTGCGGGGGGTCAACACCGGGGAGCTGTTTTTT.

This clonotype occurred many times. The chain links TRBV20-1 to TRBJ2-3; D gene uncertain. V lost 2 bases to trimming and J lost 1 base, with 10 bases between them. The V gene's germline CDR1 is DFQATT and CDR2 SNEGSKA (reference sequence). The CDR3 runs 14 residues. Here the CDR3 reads CSARKGKGTDTQYF. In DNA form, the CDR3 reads TGCAGTGCTAGAAAAGGGAAGGGCACAGATACGCAGTATTTT.